These 20 T cell receptor beta chains were sequenced from one sample in a study of blood T cells in healthy people across ages. Combining a sample-barcoded 5' primer with a J-beta primer mix, a second PCR ran for about 7 to 12 cycles. TCRdb used MiXCR to reprocess the 5' RACE reads, holding one entry per CDR3 protein. Among some 1.7 million distinct CDR3 sequences listed, 28% were seen once. The sequencing input was blood. The receptor source for this set is a woman between 25 and 40 years old in good health.

This clonotype was observed many times. The chain combines TRBV24-1 with TRBJ2-1; perhaps TRBD1 as D (5 bases). CDR1 is KGHDR, CDR2 SFDVKD, per germline. Trimming removed 1 base from V and 14 bases from J, with 11 bases in between. The CDR3 covers 12 residues. The CDR3 region has the DNA TGTGCCACCAGTGATTTAGGGGTTAGTAAGTTCTTC. Amino acids: CATSDLGVSKFF.

This clonotype was observed at least ten times. V is TRBV29-1 and J is TRBJ1-2; D gene unclear. With 3 bases removed from V and 2 bases from J, the gap between germline ends came to 13 bases. The CDR3 totals 14 residues. CDR1 and CDR2 (germline): SQVTM, ANQGSEA. CDR3 in DNA: TGCAGCGTTGATTTGGCGGTACTAAACTATGGCTACACCTTC. Translating it yields CSVDLAVLNYGYTF.

This clonotype was detected only a few times. The chain recombines TRBV20-1 with TRBJ2-1; 9 bases map to TRBD2. The length of the CDR3 is 16 residues. CDR1 is DFQATT and CDR2 is SNEGSKA in the germline V gene (reference sequence). V shed 1 base, J shed 6 bases, and the junction held 10 bases outside the gene matches. CDR3 sequence: CSARGAPAGGLNEQFF. As DNA, the CDR3 is TGCAGTGCTAGAGGGGCCCCTGCGGGAGGGCTCAATGAGCAGTTCTTC.

There are a few counts of this clonotype. The chain couples TRBV3-1 to TRBJ2-5; D is perhaps TRBD1 (5 bases). V lost 4 bases and J 5 bases, leaving 14 bases between the germline ends. The CDR3 spans 14 residues. Germline loops: CDR1 LGHDT, CDR2 YNNKEL (reference sequence). CDR3 nucleotides: TGTGCCAGCAGCCCTGGACACCTCGGGGAGACCCAGTACTTC. It codes for CASSPGHLGETQYF.

This clonotype occurred a few times. The chain combines TRBV29-1 with TRBJ1-2; D gene unclear. The CDR3 is made up of 13 amino acids. Between the trimmed V and J ends, which lost 4 bases and 1 base, there was a span of 10 bases. Germline CDR1 reads SQVTM; CDR2 reads ANQGSEA. CDR3 in DNA: TGCAGCGTTGTTGTGGGTGGTAACTATGGCTACACCTTC. The encoded protein is CSVVVGGNYGYTF.

The table lists this clonotype with many counts. The chain couples TRBV7-2 to TRBJ2-1; tentatively, D is TRBD2 (7 bases). The germline V gene has CDR1 SGHTA and CDR2 FQGNSA. Trimming left V 9 bases short and J 12 bases short, with 18 bases between. There are 12 residues in the CDR3. The CDR3 coding sequence is TGTGCCAGTCGTGGCGGGGGCGAGTGGCAGTTCTTC. Amino acid sequence: CASRGGGEWQFF. Looking up the rest from reference TRBV7-2 and TRBJ2-1 gives the full variable domain: GAGVSQSPSNKVTEKGKDVELRCDPISGHTALYWYRQSLGQGLEFLIYFQGNSAPDKSGLPSDRFSAERTGGSVSTLTIQRTQQEDSAVYLCASRGGGEWQFFGPGTRLTVL.

The V gene is TRBV27, the J gene TRBJ1-2, with D unresolved. CDR3 length equals 13 residues. Looked up from germline, CDR1 is MNHEY and CDR2 is SMNVEV (reference sequence). Trimming shortened V by 3 bases and J by 3 bases, and 8 bases separated the two germline ends. The CDR3 region is CASSFEGYYGYTF. The CDR3 DNA is TGTGCCAGCAGTTTTGAGGGCTACTATGGCTACACCTTC.

Points on this clonotype: An end of the junction does not agree with germline; a read error may underlie this. The V gene is TRBV12-3 or TRBV12-4, the J gene TRBJ1-5; possibly TRBD1 for D (6 bases). CDR3 size: 15 residues. This chain's CDR3 is CASSLGRGNNQPQHF. The CDR3 nucleotides are TGTGCCAGTAGTTTAGGGAGGGGGAACAATCAGCCCCAGCATTTT.

Remarks on this clonotype: The junction does not match germline at one end; this may be a read error. V and J are TRBV7-2 and TRBJ1-5, with D uncertain. Per the germline V gene, CDR1 is SGHTA and CDR2 is FQGNSA. This CDR3 is 15 amino acids long. Written as DNA, the CDR3 is TGTGCCGGCAGCTCAGGAGGGCGTTCGGCTCTGCCCCAGCATTTT. This encodes CAGSSGGRSALPQHF.

On this clonotype itself: The CDR3 does not close with the conserved phenylalanine or tryptophan, likely indicating a read error. The rearrangement links TRBV5-6 to TRBJ2-6; possible D gene TRBD2, 5 bases. The CDR3 sequence is 18 residues long. With 4 bases removed from V and 0 bases from J, the gap between germline ends came to 17 bases. In germline, CDR1 is SGHDT, CDR2 YYEEEE. For the CDR3, the DNA is TGTGCCAGCAGCCCGCTGGGTAGCGCCGTCTCTGGGGCCAACGTCCTGACTTGC. Translated, it gives CASSPLGSAVSGANVLTC.

This clonotype appeared a few times. V is TRBV9 and J is TRBJ2-7, with TRBD2 as a possible D gene (6 bases). This CDR3 region has 14 residues. V was pared by 3 bases and J by 1 base, with 11 bases between. The germline V gene has CDR1 SGDLS and CDR2 YYNGEE. DNA for the CDR3: TGTGCCAGCAGCGACGGGAGTGCGTCCTACGAGCAGTACTTC. Translation: CASSDGSASYEQYF.

V usage is TRBV28 and J usage is TRBJ1-2; D uncertain. The V and J ends lost 4 bases and 0 bases respectively, with 12 bases between them. The CDR3 has 15 amino acids. Germline V gives CDR1 MDHEN, CDR2 SYDVKM. The DNA for the CDR3 is TGTGCCAGCAGTTCTCCGGGCAGAGCTAACTATGGCTACACCTTC. This codes for CASSSPGRANYGYTF.

This clonotype showed up many times. The CDR3 loop reads CASCQFGETQYF. The CDR3 DNA reads TGTGCCTCCTGCCAGTTTGGAGAGACCCAGTACTTC. This chain connects TRBV12-3 or TRBV12-4 to TRBJ2-5; no reliable D call. V lost 11 bases to trimming and J lost 4 bases, with 14 bases between them. CDR3 length: 12 residues.

V and J are TRBV7-9 and TRBJ2-7; weak D call: TRBD2 (9 bases). The CDR3 has 17 residues. Trimming left V 5 bases short and J 7 bases short, with 27 bases between. Germline-derived CDR1 and CDR2 are SEHNR and FQNEAQ (reference sequence). The CDR3 sequence is CASSRGQAGLARSEQYF. Here the CDR3 DNA reads TGTGCCAGCAGCAGGGGACAGGCGGGACTAGCCCGGTCGGAGCAGTACTTC.

The V call is TRBV5-1, the J call TRBJ2-3, with D possibly being TRBD1 or TRBD2 (5 bases each). CDR3 length: 15 amino acids. V lost 4 bases, J lost 5 bases, and 17 bases lay in between. Germline CDR1 and CDR2: SGHRS and YFSETQ. The CDR3: CASSLSGTAGDTQYF. The CDR3 DNA sequence: TGCGCCAGCAGCCTCTCCGGGACCGCGGGAGATACGCAGTATTTT.

This clonotype was counted many times. The genes are TRBV5-1 and TRBJ2-5; 9 bases are a match to TRBD2. The germline gives CDR1 SGHRS, CDR2 YFSETQ. CDR3 length: 17 residues. The ends lost 3 bases at V and 2 bases at J; junction bases unmatched: 11. The CDR3 is CASSWARLADYQETQYF. DNA for the CDR3: TGCGCCAGCAGCTGGGCTCGACTAGCGGATTATCAAGAGACCCAGTACTTC.

In this sample, this clonotype turned up once. This rearrangement joins TRBV6-6 to TRBJ2-1, with D perhaps matching TRBD1 or TRBD2 (7 bases each). CDR3 length: 16 residues. Germline V lookup: CDR1 MNHNY, CDR2 SVGAGI (reference sequence). V dropped 10 bases and J dropped 4 bases, with 23 bases sitting between them. CDR3 DNA: TGTGCCACCCAGGGGGAGGGCTTAGGGATATACAATGAGCAGTTCTTC. It specifies CATQGEGLGIYNEQFF.

Ten or more counts support this clonotype. This rearrangement joins TRBV12-3 or TRBV12-4 to TRBJ1-2; D gene unclear. The V and J ends lost 2 bases and 7 bases respectively, with 11 bases between them. There are 13 residues in the CDR3. The CDR3 loop is CASSLTARGGYTF. The CDR3 DNA reads TGTGCCAGCAGTTTAACAGCCCGGGGTGGCTACACCTTC.

This clonotype was found a few times. The V call is TRBV7-6, the J call TRBJ2-3, with 7 bases matching TRBD1. The V gene end was trimmed by 5 bases and the J gene end by 5 bases; junction bases not matched to a gene: 13. This CDR3 region has 16 residues. Germline lookup yields CDR1 SGHVS and CDR2 FNYEAQ. The CDR3 sequence: CASSRTWARGIDTQYF. The CDR3 nucleotides are TGTGCCAGCAGCCGCACTTGGGCCAGGGGGATAGATACGCAGTATTTT.

This clonotype came up many times. The chain employs TRBV9 and TRBJ2-1; tentative D call: TRBD2 (6 bases). The germline V and J ends were trimmed by 0 bases and 8 bases, with 15 bases remaining between them. The CDR3 runs 15 residues. Germline values: CDR1 SGDLS, CDR2 YYNGEE. Here the CDR3 DNA reads TGTGCCAGCAGCGTAGGGGGGGAGGTCTTCGATGAGCAGTTCTTC. It specifies CASSVGGEVFDEQFF.